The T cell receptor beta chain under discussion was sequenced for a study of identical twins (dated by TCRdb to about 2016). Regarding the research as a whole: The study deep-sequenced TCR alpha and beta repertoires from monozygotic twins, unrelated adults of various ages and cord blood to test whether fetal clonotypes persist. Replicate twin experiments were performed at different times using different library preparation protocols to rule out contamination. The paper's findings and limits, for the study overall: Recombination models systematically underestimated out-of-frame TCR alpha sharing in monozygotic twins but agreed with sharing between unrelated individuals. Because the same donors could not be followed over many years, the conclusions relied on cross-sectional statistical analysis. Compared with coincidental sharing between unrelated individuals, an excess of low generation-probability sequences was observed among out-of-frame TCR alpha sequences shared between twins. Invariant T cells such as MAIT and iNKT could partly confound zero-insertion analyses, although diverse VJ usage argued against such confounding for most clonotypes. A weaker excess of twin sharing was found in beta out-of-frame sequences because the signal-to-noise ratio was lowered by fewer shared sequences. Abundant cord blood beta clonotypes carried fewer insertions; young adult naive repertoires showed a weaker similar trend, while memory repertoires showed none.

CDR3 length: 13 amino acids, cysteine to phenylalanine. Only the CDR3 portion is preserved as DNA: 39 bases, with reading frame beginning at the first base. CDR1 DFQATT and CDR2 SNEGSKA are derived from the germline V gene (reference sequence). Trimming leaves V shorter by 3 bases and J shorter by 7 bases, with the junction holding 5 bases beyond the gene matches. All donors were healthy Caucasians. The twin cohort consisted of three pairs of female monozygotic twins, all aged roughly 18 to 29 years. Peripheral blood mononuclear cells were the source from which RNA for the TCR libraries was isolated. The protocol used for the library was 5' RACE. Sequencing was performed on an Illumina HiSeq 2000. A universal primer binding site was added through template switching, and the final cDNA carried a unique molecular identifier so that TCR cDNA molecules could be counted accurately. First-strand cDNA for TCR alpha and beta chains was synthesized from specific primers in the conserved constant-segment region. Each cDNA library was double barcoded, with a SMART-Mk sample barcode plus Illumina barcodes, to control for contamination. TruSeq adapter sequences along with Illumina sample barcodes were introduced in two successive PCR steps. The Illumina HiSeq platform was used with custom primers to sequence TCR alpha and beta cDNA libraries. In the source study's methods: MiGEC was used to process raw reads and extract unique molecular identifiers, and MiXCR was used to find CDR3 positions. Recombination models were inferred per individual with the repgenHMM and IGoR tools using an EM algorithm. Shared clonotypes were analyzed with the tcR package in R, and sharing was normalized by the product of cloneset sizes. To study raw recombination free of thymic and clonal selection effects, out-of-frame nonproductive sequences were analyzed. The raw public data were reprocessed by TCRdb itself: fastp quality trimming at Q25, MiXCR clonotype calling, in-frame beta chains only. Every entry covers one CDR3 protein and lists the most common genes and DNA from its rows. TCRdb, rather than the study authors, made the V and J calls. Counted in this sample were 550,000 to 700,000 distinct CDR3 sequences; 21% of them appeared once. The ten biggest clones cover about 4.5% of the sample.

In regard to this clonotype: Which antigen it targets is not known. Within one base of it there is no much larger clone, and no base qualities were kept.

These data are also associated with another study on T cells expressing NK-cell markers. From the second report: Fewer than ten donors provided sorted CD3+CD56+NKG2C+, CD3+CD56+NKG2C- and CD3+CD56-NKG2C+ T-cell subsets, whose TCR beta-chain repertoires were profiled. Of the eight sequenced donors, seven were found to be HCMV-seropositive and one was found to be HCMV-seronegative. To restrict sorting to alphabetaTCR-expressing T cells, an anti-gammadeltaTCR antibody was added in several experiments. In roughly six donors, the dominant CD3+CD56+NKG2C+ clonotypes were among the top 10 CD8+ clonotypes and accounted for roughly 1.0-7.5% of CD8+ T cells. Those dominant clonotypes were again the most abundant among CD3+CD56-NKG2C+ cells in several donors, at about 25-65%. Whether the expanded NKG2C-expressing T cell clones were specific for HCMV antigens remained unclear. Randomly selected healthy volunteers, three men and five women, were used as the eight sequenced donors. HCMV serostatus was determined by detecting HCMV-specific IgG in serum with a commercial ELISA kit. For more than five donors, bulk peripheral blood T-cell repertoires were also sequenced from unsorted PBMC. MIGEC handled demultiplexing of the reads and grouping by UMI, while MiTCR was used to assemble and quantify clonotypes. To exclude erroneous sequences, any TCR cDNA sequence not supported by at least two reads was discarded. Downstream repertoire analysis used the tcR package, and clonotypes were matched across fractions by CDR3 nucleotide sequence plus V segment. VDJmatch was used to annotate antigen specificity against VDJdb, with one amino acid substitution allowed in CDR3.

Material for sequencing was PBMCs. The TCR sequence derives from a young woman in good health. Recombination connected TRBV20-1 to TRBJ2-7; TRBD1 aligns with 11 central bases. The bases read TGCAGTGCTAGCGGACAGGGGGCGGAAGAGCAGTACTTC. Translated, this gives CSASGQGAEEQYF.